This is a list of T cell receptor beta chains from one sample in a study of metastatic and nonmetastatic thyroid tumors. Using MiXCR, TCRdb re-called clones from the PCR reads. This sample has about 15,000 clones, with 20% to 30% found just once. Input material: tumor tissue. The source of these receptors is a female donor with papillary thyroid cancer or a benign thyroid nodule (not recorded which). Some clones in this sample may be carry-over from other donors' samples. Both conserved end residues are part of each CDR3.

V	J	CDR3
TRBV7-2	TRBJ2-3	CASSSDYLSTDTQYF
TRBV4-2	TRBJ2-2	CASSQGRVGTGELFF
TRBV7-2	TRBJ2-3	CASNPGGSSTDTQYF
TRBV5-4	TRBJ2-7	CASSVDGQGYEQYF
TRBV6-1	TRBJ2-7	CASSEAGSPNEQYF
TRBV18	TRBJ2-2	CASSPLGKRTNTGELFF
TRBV6-6	TRBJ2-7	CASSYSSPGSYEQYF
TRBV28	TRBJ1-1	CASRGSGNMNTEAFF
TRBV5-1	TRBJ2-5	CASSSADTQYF
TRBV6-1	TRBJ2-2	CASSGRLGTVNTGELFF
TRBV4-1	TRBJ1-5	CASSQTGTGTNQPQHF
TRBV9	TRBJ2-7	CASSPGSGTGDYEQYF
TRBV28	TRBJ2-5	CASSLGGTISTQYF
TRBV7-3	TRBJ2-1	CASSLTGGPENEQFF
TRBV11-3	TRBJ1-2	CAGIGTGSSSRYGYTF
TRBV6-1	TRBJ1-5	CASSLEGSGNQPQHF
TRBV12-3/TRBV12-4	TRBJ1-1	CASSSRVGTEAFF
TRBV6-1	TRBJ2-2	CASMRPGQDTWELLF
TRBV4-2	TRBJ2-7	CASSQDRAGGSYEQYF
TRBV9	TRBJ2-1	CASSVDRGLAGEQFF
TRBV3-1	TRBJ2-1	CASSQVPSGSLGNEQFF
TRBV12-3/TRBV12-4	TRBJ2-2	CASSPNGPNTGELFF
TRBV30	TRBJ2-1	CAWRERGGSYNEQFF
TRBV28	TRBJ2-2	CASSLFWTGGYTGELFF
TRBV20-1	TRBJ2-7	CSAESGSSYEQYF
TRBV27	TRBJ1-2	CASSSATGPANYGYTF
TRBV19	TRBJ2-1	CASTATGYNEQFF
TRBV12-3/TRBV12-4	TRBJ1-3	CASSLWAGDGNTIYF